Described below is a single TCR beta chain sequence and its context. Its matching antigen is unknown. Germline is not matched at one junction end, which may reflect a read error. These data belong to a study of OX40 agonist ivuxolimab in advanced cancers. About the research overall: While on treatment, patients had intravenous ivuxolimab at 0.01 to 10 mg/kg every 2 weeks. Each dose-escalation patient presented with hepatocellular carcinoma, melanoma, renal cell or head and neck cancer.

Germline CDR1 and CDR2: LNHDA and SQIVND (reference sequence). This CDR3 has 16 amino acids. Overall study results and limits: It was not determined which antigens were specifically recognized by the peripheral T cells that had undergone clonal expansion. There was clonal expansion of CD4+ and CD8+ blood T cells by week 6 at 0.1 to 3.0 mg/kg.

Data came from immunoSEQ multiplex PCR; TCRdb stores just in-frame clones and leaves some out. This table has about 73,000 clones, approximately 90% appearing once. The material sequenced was CD4+ or CD8+ T cells sorted from blood, taken in a trial of the OX40 agonist ivuxolimab. The chain recombines TRBV19 with TRBJ2-3, with TRBD2 matching over 9 bases. The clonotype comes from an adult with an advanced solid tumor such as melanoma, head and neck, liver or kidney cancer. CDR3 residues: CASSLDSGSGTDTQYF. CDR3 DNA: TGTGCCAGTAGTTTAGATAGCGGGAGTGGCACAGATACGCAGTATTTT.